This T cell receptor (beta chain) was retrieved from a study of cytomegalovirus exposure and HLA in healthy donors. The study ran its PCR with 60 Vbeta and 13 Jbeta primers. Here immunoSEQ multiplex PCR was the method, and the copy in TCRdb shows in-frame clones only, minus some. The data contain approximately 120,000 clones, about four fifths of them singletons. Germline V gives CDR1 SGHAT, CDR2 FQNNGV. The CDR3 runs 16 residues. With 1 base removed from V and 0 bases from J, the gap between germline ends came to 12 bases. The sequence derives from a man aged 35 to 55 in good health and CMV-seronegative. This chain connects TRBV11-2 to TRBJ1-1, with D possibly being TRBD1 (5 bases). The sample comprised PBMCs. CDR3 sequence reads: CASSLAMQGMNTEAFF. The CDR3 DNA reads as TGTGCCAGCAGCTTAGCTATGCAGGGCATGAACACTGAAGCTTTCTTT.